The 25 T cell receptor beta chains listed next were all sequenced from one sample in a study of T cell responses to AZD1222 COVID-19 vaccine. Produced via immunoSEQ multiplex PCR; TCRdb's table is partial and in-frame only. The table shows over 90,000 clones, with over 70% occurring only once. Sample: peripheral blood, taken on day 0 of AZD1222 vaccination. Source of these receptors: an adult in good health.

Only a few counts were recorded for this clone. The genes are TRBV7-2 and TRBJ2-7, with a possible D match to TRBD2 (6 bases). V dropped 5 bases and J dropped 1 base, with 12 bases sitting between them. The germline V gene encodes CDR1 SGHTA and CDR2 FQGNSA. This CDR3 has 14 residues. The CDR3 loop reads CASSSPGLSYEQYF. In DNA, the CDR3 is TGTGCCAGCAGCAGCCCGGGACTTTCCTACGAGCAGTACTTC.

The rearrangement uses TRBV28 and TRBJ1-1; 7 bases align to TRBD1. The trim removed 5 bases at V and 3 bases at J, leaving 12 bases unmatched. CDR1 and CDR2 from the germline V gene are MDHEN and SYDVKM. The length of the CDR3 is 16 residues. The CDR3 DNA reads TGTGCCAGCAGTGGAGCAGACAGGGCGTCGGACACTGAAGCTTTCTTT. Residues: CASSGADRASDTEAFF.

The table lists this clone with a few counts. This chain connects TRBV7-9 to TRBJ1-1; no firm D call. There are 14 residues in the CDR3. V was shortened by 1 base and J by 0 bases, with 6 bases between the two germline ends. The germline V gene has CDR1 SEHNR and CDR2 FQNEAQ (reference sequence). CDR3 nucleotides: TGTGCCAGCAGCTTAGGAGAGGTGAACACTGAAGCTTTCTTT. Translating gives CASSLGEVNTEAFF.

The rearrangement joins TRBV6-5 to TRBJ2-1; 9 nucleotides agree with TRBD1. CDR1 is MNHEY, CDR2 SVGAGI, per germline. After removal of 0 bases from V and 4 bases from J, the junction contained 4 bases not matched to a gene. CDR3 length equals 16 residues. The DNA for the CDR3 is TGTGCCAGCAGTTACTCTGGGACAGGGCCTTACAATGAGCAGTTCTTC. Translating it yields CASSYSGTGPYNEQFF.

The gene calls are TRBV4-3 and TRBJ1-2; D remains ambiguous. Germline CDR1 reads LGHNA; CDR2 reads YSLEER. The CDR3 runs to 13 residues. The V and J ends lost 4 bases and 8 bases respectively, with 14 bases between them. The CDR3 DNA is TGCGCCAGCAGCCCACACTCATGGGGAGGCTACACCTTC. Amino acid sequence: CASSPHSWGGYTF.

The chain combines TRBV2 with TRBJ1-6; 7 bases agree with TRBD1. CDR3 length equals 14 residues. V was pared by 7 bases and J by 9 bases, with 9 bases of the junction left unmatched. CDR1 and CDR2 from the germline V gene are SNHLY and FYNNEI. CDR3 loop: CASTPGQLRSPLHF. The CDR3 coding sequence is TGTGCCAGCACTCCGGGACAGCTTCGTTCACCCCTCCACTTT.

The chain is built from TRBV3-1 (or the pseudogene TRBV3-2) and TRBJ2-7, with 11 nucleotides matching TRBD2. The germline gives CDR1 LGHDT, CDR2 YNNKEL (reference sequence). Germline trimming cut 1 base from V and 10 bases from J; bases unmatched to any gene: 9. The CDR3 is 15 residues long. The CDR3 here is CASSQGRLAGGRQYF. DNA for the CDR3: TGTGCCAGCAGCCAAGGAAGGCTAGCGGGGGGACGCCAGTACTTC.

This chain connects TRBV27 to TRBJ2-1, with 11 bases lining up with TRBD2. CDR3 size: 17 residues. V dropped 6 bases and J dropped 1; count of bases not matched to a gene: 8. Germline CDR1 MNHEY, CDR2 SMNVEV (reference sequence). CDR3 region: CASSQGLAGGSYNEQFF. Written as DNA, the CDR3 is TGTGCCAGCAGCCAAGGTCTAGCGGGGGGTTCCTACAATGAGCAGTTCTTC.

The chain uses TRBV15 and TRBJ2-3; D is unresolved. CDR3 length: 15 residues. Germline V gene data show CDR1 as LNHNV and CDR2 as YYDKDF (reference sequence). The germline V and J ends were trimmed by 0 bases and 1 base, with 8 bases remaining between them. CDR3 nucleotides: TGTGCCACCAGCAGAGACTCGGACCGCACAGATACGCAGTATTTT. It yields the protein CATSRDSDRTDTQYF.

The rearrangement uses TRBV4-2 and TRBJ2-3, with TRBD2 matching 7 bases. The J segment lost 3 bases and the V segment lost 0 bases, leaving 3 bases of the junction unmatched. This CDR3 is 15 amino acids long. Germline assignment: CDR1 LGHNA and CDR2 YNFKEQ. In DNA form, the CDR3 reads TGTGCCAGCAGCCAAGATCCGGGGGGAACAGATACGCAGTATTTT. Translated: CASSQDPGGTDTQYF.

The chain employs TRBV27 and TRBJ1-2, with D uncertain. V lost 4 bases and J lost 5, with 11 bases in between. The germline V gene has CDR1 MNHEY and CDR2 SMNVEV (reference sequence). The CDR3 has 13 residues. This CDR3 is CASSYKAGYGYTF. The CDR3 DNA is TGTGCCAGCAGTTACAAGGCAGGATATGGCTACACCTTC.

This clone was detected a few times. V is TRBV6-5 and J is TRBJ2-7; D possibly uses TRBD1 or TRBD2 (5 bases each). The CDR3 has 15 residues. The V gene lost 2 bases and the J gene lost 0 bases, with 11 bases spanning the gap. Germline lookup yields CDR1 MNHEY and CDR2 SVGAGI. The CDR3 loop reads CASSYEGWTSYEQYF. The CDR3 DNA sequence: TGTGCCAGCAGTTACGAGGGGTGGACCTCCTACGAGCAGTACTTC.

The chain is built from TRBV7-3 and TRBJ2-2; 10 nucleotides align to TRBD2. CDR3 length equals 18 residues. Losses at the gene ends were 4 bases for V and 0 bases for J; bases not matched to a gene: 8. The germline CDR1 and CDR2 sequences are SGHTA and FQGTGA. DNA of the CDR3: TGTGCCAGCAGCTACCGCGGACTAGCGGTACCGAACACCGGGGAGCTGTTTTTT. It specifies CASSYRGLAVPNTGELFF.

This sequence joins TRBV2 and TRBJ1-1; perhaps TRBD1 as D (5 bases). Germline V gene sequence: CDR1 SNHLY, CDR2 FYNNEI. V was trimmed by 0 bases and J by 10 bases, leaving 12 bases between them. CDR3 size: 13 residues. The CDR3 sequence: CASSEARGSGAFF. The CDR3 bases are TGTGCCAGCAGTGAAGCTAGGGGTTCCGGAGCTTTCTTT.

The genes are TRBV5-5 and TRBJ1-6; the match to TRBD1 covers 9 bases. Losses at the gene ends were 4 bases for V and 11 bases for J; bases not matched to a gene: 10. The CDR3 length is 15 residues. Germline V gene data show CDR1 as SGHKS and CDR2 as YYEKEE (reference sequence). This chain's CDR3 is CASSPPPGQGTPLHF. Written as DNA, the CDR3 is TGTGCCAGCAGCCCACCACCGGGACAGGGCACACCCCTCCACTTT.

The chain employs TRBV2 and TRBJ1-1; D might be TRBD1 (6 bases). The V end lost 5 bases, the J end lost 2 bases, and 9 bases lay between the germline ends. The CDR3 loop spans 13 amino acids. The germline V gene has CDR1 SNHLY and CDR2 FYNNEI. The CDR3 is CASSTDSNTEAFF. The CDR3 DNA is TGTGCCAGCAGTACGGACAGTAACACTGAAGCTTTCTTT.

As DNA, the CDR3 is TGTGCCAGCAGTGAAGTGGGGTTGTGGGGCAATCAGCCCCAGCATTTT. This translates into CASSEVGLWGNQPQHF. The chain joins TRBV6-1 to TRBJ1-5, with no clear D. The CDR3 spans 16 residues. Germline V CDR1 and CDR2: MNHNS, SASEGT. The ends were cut back, 1 base at V and 2 bases at J, with 12 bases in the middle.

Remarks on this clone: One base away lies a much larger clone, so this may be a sequencing read error. The CDR3 nucleotides read TGTGCCAGCAGATCGACAGGGAACTATGGCTACACCTTC. Protein: CASRSTGNYGYTF. The V gene is TRBV6-5, the J gene TRBJ1-2; 7 bases agree with TRBD1. This CDR3 is 13 amino acids long. V gave up 6 bases and J gave up 2 bases; unmatched junction bases: 3. Germline lookup yields CDR1 MNHEY and CDR2 SVGAGI.

The chain is built from TRBV6-5 and TRBJ2-7, with D uncertain. Germline lookup yields CDR1 MNHEY and CDR2 SVGAGI. The V and J ends lost 4 bases and 4 bases respectively, with 5 bases between them. This CDR3 region has 11 residues. The CDR3 loop reads CASSLEYEQYF. CDR3 nucleotides: TGTGCCAGCAGTTTAGAGTACGAGCAGTACTTC.

This chain joins TRBV7-9 and TRBJ2-1, with D possibly TRBD2 on 5 matching bases. V gave up 6 bases and J gave up 16 bases, with 19 bases separating them. The germline gives CDR1 SEHNR, CDR2 FQNEAQ (reference sequence). This CDR3 contains 12 residues. CDR3 sequence: CASSVMDSSEFF. In DNA form, the CDR3 reads TGTGCCAGCAGTGTTATGGACTCAAGTGAATTCTTC. Based on the CDR3 plus reference TRBV7-9 and TRBJ2-1, the full variable domain is DTGVSQNPRHKITKRGQNVTFRCDPISEHNRLYWYRQTLGQGPEFLTYFQNEAQLEKSRLLSDRFSAERPKGSFSTLEIQRTEQGDSAMYLCASSVMDSSEFFGPGTRLTVL.

The chain has TRBV7-2 and TRBJ2-3; maybe TRBD2 (6 bases). V was shortened by 4 bases and J by 4 bases, with 12 bases between the two germline ends. The CDR3 is made up of 14 amino acids. Germline lookup yields CDR1 SGHTA and CDR2 FQGNSA. CDR3 amino acids: CASSWGLQSDTQYF. The CDR3 DNA sequence: TGTGCCAGCAGCTGGGGACTCCAGTCAGATACGCAGTATTTT.

The chain is built from TRBV7-9 and TRBJ2-7, with no clear D. V gave up 1 base and J gave up 4 bases, with 14 bases separating them. Germline V gene sequence: CDR1 SEHNR, CDR2 FQNEAQ (reference sequence). The CDR3 is 15 residues long. CDR3 nucleotide sequence: TGTGCCAGCAGCTTAGGCGGCCGGGCAACTTACGAGCAGTACTTC. Its translation is CASSLGGRATYEQYF.

The rearrangement links TRBV29-1 to TRBJ1-3; D gene unclear. V gave up 4 bases and J gave up 2 bases, with 12 bases separating them. The CDR3 extends over 14 amino acids. The germline gives CDR1 SQVTM, CDR2 ANQGSEA. The CDR3 reads CSVGYSGPGNTIYF. The CDR3 coding sequence is TGCAGCGTTGGTTATTCGGGTCCTGGAAACACCATATATTTT.

CDR3 DNA: TGTGCCAGCACCCTCCCCCGACTAGGGGTGGCCGGGGAGCTGTTTTTT. Protein sequence: CASTLPRLGVAGELFF. The gene calls are TRBV7-2 and TRBJ2-2; D might be TRBD2 (6 bases). Germline V gene data show CDR1 as SGHTA and CDR2 as FQGNSA. V was clipped by 7 bases and J by 6 bases, with 21 bases between them. This CDR3 is built from 16 residues.

The CDR3 loop reads CASSLGDRNTGELFF. For the CDR3, the DNA is TGTGCCAGCAGCTTAGGGGACAGGAACACCGGGGAGCTGTTTTTT. The V call is TRBV7-8, the J call TRBJ2-2, with 7 bases fitting TRBD1. V gave up 1 base and J gave up 1 base; unmatched junction bases: 0. CDR1 and CDR2 from the germline V gene are SGHVS and FQNEAQ. The CDR3 is made up of 15 amino acids.